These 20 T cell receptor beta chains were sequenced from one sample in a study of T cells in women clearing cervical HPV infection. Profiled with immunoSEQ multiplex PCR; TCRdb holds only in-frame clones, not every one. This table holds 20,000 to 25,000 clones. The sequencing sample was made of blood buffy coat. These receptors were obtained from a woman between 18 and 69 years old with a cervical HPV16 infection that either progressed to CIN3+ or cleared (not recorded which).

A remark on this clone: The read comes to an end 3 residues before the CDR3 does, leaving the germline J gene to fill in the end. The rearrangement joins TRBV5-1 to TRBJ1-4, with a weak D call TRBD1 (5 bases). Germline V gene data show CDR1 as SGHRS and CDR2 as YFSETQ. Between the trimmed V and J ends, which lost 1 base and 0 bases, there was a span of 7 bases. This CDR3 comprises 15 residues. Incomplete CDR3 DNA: TGCGCCAGCAGCTTGAAAGGGGCAACTAATGAAAAA. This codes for CASSLKGATNEK. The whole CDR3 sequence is CASSLKGATNEKLFF.

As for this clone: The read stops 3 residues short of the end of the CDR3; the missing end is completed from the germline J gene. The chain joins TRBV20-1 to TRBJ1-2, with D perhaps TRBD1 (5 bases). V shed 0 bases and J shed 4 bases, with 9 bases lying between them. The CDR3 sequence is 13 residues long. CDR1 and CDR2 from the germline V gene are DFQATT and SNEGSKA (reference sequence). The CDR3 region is CSARERQSYGYTF. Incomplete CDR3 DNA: TGCAGTGCTAGAGAACGACAGTCCTATGGC.

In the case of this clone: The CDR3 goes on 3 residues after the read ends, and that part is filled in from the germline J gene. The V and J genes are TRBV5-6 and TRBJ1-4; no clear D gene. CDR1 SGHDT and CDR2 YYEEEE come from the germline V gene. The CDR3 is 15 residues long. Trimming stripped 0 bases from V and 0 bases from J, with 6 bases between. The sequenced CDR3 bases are TGTGCCAGCAGCTTGGGAGGTACAACTAATGAAAAA. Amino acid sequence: CASSLGGTTNEK. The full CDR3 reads CASSLGGTTNEKLFF.

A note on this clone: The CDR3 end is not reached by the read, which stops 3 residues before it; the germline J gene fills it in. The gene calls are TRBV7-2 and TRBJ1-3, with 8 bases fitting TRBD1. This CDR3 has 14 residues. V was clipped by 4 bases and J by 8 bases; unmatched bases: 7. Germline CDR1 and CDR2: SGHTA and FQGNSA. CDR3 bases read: TGTGCCAGCAGCTCCCAGACAGGGGTAGACACC. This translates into CASSSQTGVDT. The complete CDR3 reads CASSSQTGVDTIYF.

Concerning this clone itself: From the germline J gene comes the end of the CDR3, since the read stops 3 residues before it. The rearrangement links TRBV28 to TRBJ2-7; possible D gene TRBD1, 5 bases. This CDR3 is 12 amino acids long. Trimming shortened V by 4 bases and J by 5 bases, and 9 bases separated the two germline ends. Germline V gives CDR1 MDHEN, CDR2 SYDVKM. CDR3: CASSYRSHEQYF. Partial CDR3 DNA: TGTGCCAGCAGTTACAGGTCCCACGAG.

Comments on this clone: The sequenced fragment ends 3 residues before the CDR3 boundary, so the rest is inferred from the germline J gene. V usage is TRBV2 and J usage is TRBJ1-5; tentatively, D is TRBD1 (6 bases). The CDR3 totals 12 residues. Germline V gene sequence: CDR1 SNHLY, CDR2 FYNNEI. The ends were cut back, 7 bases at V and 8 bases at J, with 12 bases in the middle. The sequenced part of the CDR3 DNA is TGTGCCAGCAAGGACAGCTGGGAGCCC. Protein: CASKDSWEP. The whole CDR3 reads CASKDSWEPQHF.

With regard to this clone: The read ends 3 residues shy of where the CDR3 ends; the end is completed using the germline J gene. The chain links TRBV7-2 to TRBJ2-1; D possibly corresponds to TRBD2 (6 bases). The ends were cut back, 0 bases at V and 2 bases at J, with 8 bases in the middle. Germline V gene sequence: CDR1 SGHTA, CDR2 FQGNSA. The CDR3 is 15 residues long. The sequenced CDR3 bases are TGTGCCAGCAGCTTAGCGGGGGGAACCTACAATGAG. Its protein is CASSLAGGTYNE. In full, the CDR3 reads CASSLAGGTYNEQFF.

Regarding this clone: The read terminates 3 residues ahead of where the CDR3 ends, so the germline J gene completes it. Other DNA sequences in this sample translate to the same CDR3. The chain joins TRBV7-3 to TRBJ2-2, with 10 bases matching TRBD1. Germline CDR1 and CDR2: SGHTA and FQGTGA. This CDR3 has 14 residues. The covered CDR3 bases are TGTGCCAGCAGCCGGACAGGGGGTAATTCGCCG. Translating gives CASSRTGGNSP. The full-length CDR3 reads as CASSRTGGNSPLFF. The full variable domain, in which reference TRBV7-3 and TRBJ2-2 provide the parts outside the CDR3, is GAGVSQTPSNKVTEKGKYVELRCDPISGHTALYWYRQSLGQGPEFLIYFQGTGAADDSGLPNDRFFAVRPEGSVSTLKIQRTERGDSAVYLCASSRTGGNSPLFFGEGSRLTVL.

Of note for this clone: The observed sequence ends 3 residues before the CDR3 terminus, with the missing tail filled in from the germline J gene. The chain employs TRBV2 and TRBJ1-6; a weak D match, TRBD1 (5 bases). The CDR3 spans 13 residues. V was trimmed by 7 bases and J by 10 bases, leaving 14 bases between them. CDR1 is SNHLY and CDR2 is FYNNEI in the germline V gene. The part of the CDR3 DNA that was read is TGTGCCAGCAAGAACCCAGGGCAATCACCC. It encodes CASKNPGQSP. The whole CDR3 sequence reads CASKNPGQSPLHF.

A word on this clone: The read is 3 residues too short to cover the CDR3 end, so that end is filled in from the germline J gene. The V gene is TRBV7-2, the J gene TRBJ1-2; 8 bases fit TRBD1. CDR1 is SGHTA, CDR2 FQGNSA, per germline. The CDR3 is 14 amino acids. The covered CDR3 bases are TGTGCCAGCAGCTTAGGGCAGGGGGCCTACGAC. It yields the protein CASSLGQGAYD. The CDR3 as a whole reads CASSLGQGAYDYTF.

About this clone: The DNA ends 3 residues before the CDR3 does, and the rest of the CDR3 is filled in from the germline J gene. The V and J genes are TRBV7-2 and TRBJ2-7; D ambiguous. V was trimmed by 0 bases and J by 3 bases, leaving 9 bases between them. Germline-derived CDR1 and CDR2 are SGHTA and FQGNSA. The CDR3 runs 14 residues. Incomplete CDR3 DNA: TGTGCCAGCAGCTTAGCGCTGTCCAGCTACGAG. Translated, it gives CASSLALSSYE. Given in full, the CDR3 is CASSLALSSYEQYF.

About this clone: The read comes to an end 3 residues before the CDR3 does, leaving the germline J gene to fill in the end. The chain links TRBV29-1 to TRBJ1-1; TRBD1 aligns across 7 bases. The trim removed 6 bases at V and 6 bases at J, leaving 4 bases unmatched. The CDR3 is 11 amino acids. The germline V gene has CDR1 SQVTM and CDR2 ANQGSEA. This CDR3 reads CSVQGEPEAFF. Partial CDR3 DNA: TGCAGCGTCCAGGGGGAACCTGAA.

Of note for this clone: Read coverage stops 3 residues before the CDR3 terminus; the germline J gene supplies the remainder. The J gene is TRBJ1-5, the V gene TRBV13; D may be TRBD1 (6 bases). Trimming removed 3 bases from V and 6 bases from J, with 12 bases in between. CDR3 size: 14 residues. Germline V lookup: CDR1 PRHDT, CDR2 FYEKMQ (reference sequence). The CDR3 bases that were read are TGTGCCAGCAGCTTCAAAGGGGGTCGTCAGCCC. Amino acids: CASSFKGGRQP. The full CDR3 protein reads CASSFKGGRQPQHF.

The part of the CDR3 DNA that was read is TGCGCCAGCAGCGCGACAGGGGGCTTTGTAAACGAG. Translating it yields CASSATGGFVNE. The complete CDR3 protein is CASSATGGFVNEQYF. The chain uses TRBV5-1 and TRBJ2-7; 10 positions agree with TRBD1. The read comes to an end 3 residues before the CDR3 does, leaving the germline J gene to fill in the end. V dropped 4 bases and J dropped 5; count of bases not matched to a gene: 9. Germline lookup yields CDR1 SGHRS and CDR2 YFSETQ. The CDR3 loop spans 15 amino acids.

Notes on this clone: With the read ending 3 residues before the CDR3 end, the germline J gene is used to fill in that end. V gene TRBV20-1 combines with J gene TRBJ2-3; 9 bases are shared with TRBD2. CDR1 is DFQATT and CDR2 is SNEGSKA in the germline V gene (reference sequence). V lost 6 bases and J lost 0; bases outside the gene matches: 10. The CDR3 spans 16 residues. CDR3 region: CSAERVAGGSTDTQYF. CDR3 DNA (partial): TGCAGTGCCGAGCGGGTTGCGGGGGGGAGCACAGATACG.

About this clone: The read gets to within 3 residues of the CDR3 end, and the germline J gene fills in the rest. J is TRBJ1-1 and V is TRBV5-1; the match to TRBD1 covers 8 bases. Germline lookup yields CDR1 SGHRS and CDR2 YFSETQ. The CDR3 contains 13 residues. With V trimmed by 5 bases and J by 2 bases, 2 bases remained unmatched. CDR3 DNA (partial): TGCGCCAGCAGGGGACAGGATAACACTGAA. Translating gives CASRGQDNTE. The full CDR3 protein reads CASRGQDNTEAFF.

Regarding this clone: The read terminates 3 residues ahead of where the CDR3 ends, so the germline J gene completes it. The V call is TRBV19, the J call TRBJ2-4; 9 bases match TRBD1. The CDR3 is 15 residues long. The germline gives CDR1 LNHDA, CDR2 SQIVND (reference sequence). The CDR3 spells CASREDGQGFDGQYF. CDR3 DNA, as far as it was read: TGTGCCAGTAGGGAAGACGGACAGGGGTTTGATGGT.

The CDR3 spells CASSFLAGLGYTF. The sequenced part of the CDR3 DNA is TGTGCCAGCAGCTTCCTTGCGGGTCTTGGC. The chain recombines TRBV5-4 with TRBJ1-2; no clear D. The read falls 3 residues short of the CDR3 end, and the missing part is taken from the germline J gene. Deletions cut 2 bases from V and 7 bases from J, with 12 bases between. Germline CDR1 SGHNT, CDR2 YYREEE (reference sequence). The CDR3 sequence is 13 residues long.

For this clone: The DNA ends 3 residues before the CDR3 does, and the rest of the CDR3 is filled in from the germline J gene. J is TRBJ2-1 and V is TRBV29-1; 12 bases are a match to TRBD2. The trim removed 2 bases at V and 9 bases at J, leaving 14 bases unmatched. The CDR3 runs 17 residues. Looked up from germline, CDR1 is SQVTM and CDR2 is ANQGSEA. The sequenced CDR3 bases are TGCAGCGTTGAATGGAGCTTGCTAGCGGGGGGGCCTGGTGAG. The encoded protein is CSVEWSLLAGGPGE. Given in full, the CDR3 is CSVEWSLLAGGPGEQFF.

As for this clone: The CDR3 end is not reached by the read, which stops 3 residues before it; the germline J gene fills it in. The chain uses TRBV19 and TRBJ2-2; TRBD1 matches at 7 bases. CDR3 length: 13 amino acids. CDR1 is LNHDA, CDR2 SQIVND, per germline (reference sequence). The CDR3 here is CASSTDRDEKLFF. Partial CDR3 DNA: TGTGCCAGTAGTACTGACAGGGATGAAAAG.